This T cell receptor beta chain was retrieved from a study of shared clonotypes between healthy human individuals. This CDR3 spans 15 amino acids. Germline V gene sequence: CDR1 MNHEY, CDR2 SMNVEV (reference sequence). V lost 4 bases and J lost 14, with 26 bases in between. Per sorted-subset replicate PCR, input was approximately 200 ng DNA, representing about 29,000 T cell genomes. Assay used: immunoSEQ multiplex PCR; TCRdb lists only in-frame clones, some missing. The sample records some 320,000 clones, more than 75% being singletons. This TCR came from a man aged 18 to 30 in good health. The V call is TRBV27, the J call TRBJ1-1, with a possible D match to TRBD1 (5 bases). The sequenced sample consisted of memory CD8+ T cells sorted from blood. Sample subset: CD45RO+ cells pooled with CCR7-negative TemRA cells. The CDR3, as DNA: TGTGCCAGCAGTTCCGCCGGGGACCCGGGGACGAGTGGATTCTTT. It specifies CASSSAGDPGTSGFF.